The T cell receptor beta chain under discussion was sequenced for a study of blood T cell repertoires in COVID-19. About the research overall: The United States, Italy and Spain were the sources of the acute and convalescent COVID-19 samples. In each case, the material was cDNA or gDNA derived from T cells, B-cell-depleted T cells, or PBMCs.

Original processing methods: Estimates of nucleated cell counts were drawn from the amplification of reference gene primers. Data came from immunoSEQ multiplex PCR; TCRdb stores just in-frame clones and leaves some out. That table is the source of V, J and clone size, and D and trimming were worked out from the DNA. The sample includes around 260,000 clones, around 87% of them seen just once. V lost 0 bases and J lost 6; bases outside the gene matches: 5. CDR3 length: 15 residues. Germline V gives CDR1 LNHDA, CDR2 SQIVND (reference sequence). This chain connects TRBV19 to TRBJ2-5; 9 bases match TRBD1. Sequenced input: peripheral blood. The origin of this receptor is a woman between 40 and 55 years old who had recovered from COVID-19. DNA of the CDR3: TGTGCCAGTAGTATAGAAGGGACAGGGTATCAGACCCAGTACTTC. It specifies CASSIEGTGYQTQYF.